One sample yielded the 20 T cell receptor beta chains listed below, sequenced in a study of blood T cells in healthy people across ages. Sample-barcoded 5' priming and a J-beta primer mix drove a second PCR of roughly 7 to 11 cycles. TCRdb re-analysed the 5' RACE reads in MiXCR, keeping a single row per CDR3 protein. The table lists 800,000 or so distinct CDR3 sequences, 20% to 30% of them singletons. These data also formed part of another study, on T cells of mothers and their children.

The sequenced sample consisted of blood. Receptor source: a boy younger than 18 in good health.

The V gene is TRBV6-2 or TRBV6-3, the J gene TRBJ2-5; 10 nucleotides line up with TRBD1. The J call is uncertain, as TRBJ2-7 better fits the DNA end. Germline loops: CDR1 MNHEY, CDR2 SVGEGT. The CDR3 contains 14 residues. The CDR3 region has the DNA TGTGCCAGCATCTCCGGGACAGGGGACTACGAGCAGTACTTC. Its protein is CASISGTGDYEQYF.

This clonotype was seen a few times. The CDR3 sequence: CASSPGTGGLRETQYF. The DNA of the CDR3 is TGTGCCAGCAGCCCAGGGACAGGGGGCCTCCGGGAGACCCAGTACTTC. The chain carries TRBV7-2 and TRBJ2-5; 12 bases align to TRBD1. The CDR3 has 16 amino acids. V dropped 5 bases and J dropped 5; count of bases not matched to a gene: 9. Germline CDR1 reads SGHTA; CDR2 reads FQGNSA.

This clonotype has just a few counts. J is TRBJ2-1 and V is TRBV7-2; TRBD2 is a possible D gene (6 bases). This CDR3 has 13 amino acids. Trimming pared 4 bases from V and 8 bases from J, leaving 12 bases between. Germline loops: CDR1 SGHTA, CDR2 FQGNSA. The DNA of the CDR3 is TGTGCCAGCAGCTGGACCCCTAGCGATGAGCAGTTCTTC. Encoded protein: CASSWTPSDEQFF.

This clonotype was recorded a few times. CDR3 residues: CASSPRQATRQETQYF. CDR3 DNA sequence: TGTGCCAGCAGCCCCAGACAAGCAACCCGCCAAGAGACCCAGTACTTC. The chain has TRBV7-2 and TRBJ2-5; the D is unclear. There are 16 residues in the CDR3. The germline V gene has CDR1 SGHTA and CDR2 FQGNSA. V gave up 5 bases and J gave up 1 base, with 17 bases separating them.

This clonotype was counted a few times. The gene calls are TRBV20-1 and TRBJ1-2; D gene uncertain. This CDR3 spans 12 amino acids. The germline V gene encodes CDR1 DFQATT and CDR2 SNEGSKA (reference sequence). V was shortened by 7 bases and J by 4 bases, with 13 bases between the two germline ends. For the CDR3, the DNA is TGCAGTGGCAATGAGGGCGGCTATGGCTACACCTTC. This translates into CSGNEGGYGYTF.

The genes are TRBV7-2 and TRBJ2-7; 7 bases line up with TRBD2. V shed 0 bases, J shed 0 bases, and the junction held 2 bases outside the gene matches. Germline V gene lookup returns CDR1 SGHTA and CDR2 FQGNSA. The CDR3 is 15 residues long. The DNA for the CDR3 is TGTGCCAGCAGCTTAGCCGGGGGGATCTCCTACGAGCAGTACTTC. It encodes CASSLAGGISYEQYF.

This clonotype appeared a few times. The chain recombines TRBV18 with TRBJ1-4; tentative D call: TRBD1 (5 bases). Germline V gene data show CDR1 as KGHSH and CDR2 as LQKENI. The V gene lost 2 bases and the J gene lost 8 bases, with 9 bases spanning the gap. The CDR3 contains 13 residues. This CDR3 is CASSPGAQEKLFF. The CDR3 region has the DNA TGTGCCAGCTCACCAGGGGCCCAAGAAAAACTGTTTTTT.

The CDR3, as DNA: TGTGCCAGCAGTTTCCCCAGAAGGGGAACCCACGAGCAGTACTTC. It encodes CASSFPRRGTHEQYF. The chain is built from TRBV28 and TRBJ2-5; perhaps TRBD1 as D (5 bases). The DNA matches TRBJ2-7 better at its end, which makes the J call doubtful. CDR1 is MDHEN and CDR2 is SYDVKM in the germline V gene. The CDR3 totals 15 residues.

This clonotype was seen only a few times. V gene TRBV7-9 combines with J gene TRBJ2-7; a weak D match, TRBD1 (6 bases). V was clipped by 5 bases and J by 5 bases, with 16 bases between them. Per the germline V gene, CDR1 is SEHNR and CDR2 is FQNEAQ (reference sequence). The CDR3 extends over 14 amino acids. The CDR3 region is CASSRSGALDEQYF. DNA for the CDR3: TGTGCCAGCAGCCGTTCAGGGGCCCTGGACGAGCAGTACTTC. Looking up the rest from reference TRBV7-9 and TRBJ2-7 gives the full variable domain: DTGVSQNPRHKITKRGQNVTFRCDPISEHNRLYWYRQTLGQGPEFLTYFQNEAQLEKSRLLSDRFSAERPKGSFSTLEIQRTEQGDSAMYLCASSRSGALDEQYFGPGTRLTVT.

This clonotype was found a few times. V and J are TRBV28 and TRBJ2-5; 12 bases are a match to TRBD2. The CDR3 totals 15 residues. V was pared by 8 bases and J by 4 bases, with 8 bases of the junction left unmatched. Germline-derived CDR1 and CDR2 are MDHEN and SYDVKM. CDR3 DNA: TGTGCCAGCGGGGGAACGACTAGCGGGGGAGAGACCCAGTACTTC. This gives the protein CASGGTTSGGETQYF.

The table lists this clonotype with a few counts. The J gene is TRBJ1-4, the V gene TRBV18, with unresolved D. Trimming shortened V by 1 base and J by 1 base, and 10 bases separated the two germline ends. Germline lookup yields CDR1 KGHSH and CDR2 LQKENI. The CDR3 sequence is 16 residues long. The CDR3 bases are TGTGCCAGCTCACCACTTAGCGGAGGAACTAATGAAAAACTGTTTTTT. Translated, it gives CASSPLSGGTNEKLFF.

The chain recombines TRBV20-1 with TRBJ1-4; D ambiguous. CDR3 size: 15 residues. V was shortened by 1 base and J by 0 bases, with 9 bases between the two germline ends. CDR1 is DFQATT, CDR2 SNEGSKA, per germline (reference sequence). The CDR3 here is CSARGEGATNEKLFF. The DNA for the CDR3 is TGCAGTGCTAGAGGGGAGGGCGCAACTAATGAAAAACTGTTTTTT.

In the case of this clonotype: The conserved closing phenylalanine or tryptophan is absent in this CDR3, likely reflecting a read error. J is TRBJ1-2 and V is TRBV13, with D maybe TRBD1 (6 bases). The CDR3 has 14 amino acids. Germline CDR1 and CDR2: PRHDT and FYEKMQ (reference sequence). The V end lost 6 bases, the J end lost 1 base, and 12 bases lay between the germline ends. Here the CDR3 reads CASRWTERNYGYTL. The CDR3 nucleotides are TGTGCCAGCAGATGGACAGAGCGTAACTATGGCTACACCCTC.

With respect to this clonotype: No conserved phenylalanine or tryptophan ends this CDR3, so it is likely a read error. This chain connects TRBV20-1 to TRBJ2-1; 7 bases are a match to TRBD2. The germline V gene has CDR1 DFQATT and CDR2 SNEGSKA (reference sequence). V shed 3 bases and J 9 bases; nucleotides not matched to a gene: 11. This CDR3 has 14 residues. The CDR3 sequence: CSASVGTTLFEQFL. The CDR3 bases are TGCAGTGCTAGTGTTGGGACTACCTTATTTGAGCAGTTCCTC.

This clonotype was seen more than once but under ten times. A read error may produce the germline difference seen at one junction end. J is TRBJ1-4 and V is TRBV30; D gene ambiguous. CDR3 size: 13 residues. Germline V gene data show CDR1 as GTSNPN and CDR2 as SVGIG (reference sequence). CDR3 protein: CAWSVQLNVKLFF. CDR3 nucleotide sequence: TGTGCCTGGAGTGTACAGCTGAATGTAAAACTGTTTTTT.

This clonotype was seen more than once but under ten times. The rearrangement joins TRBV6-1 to TRBJ1-2; D remains ambiguous. This CDR3 contains 15 residues. CDR1 is MNHNS and CDR2 is SASEGT in the germline V gene. V was pared by 4 bases and J by 0 bases, with 12 bases between. CDR3 protein: CASSVLGFSNYGYTF. The CDR3 DNA reads TGTGCCAGCAGTGTTCTGGGTTTCTCTAACTATGGCTACACCTTC.

This chain connects TRBV6-5 to TRBJ2-7; TRBD2 matches at 8 bases. V was clipped by 7 bases and J by 0 bases; unmatched bases: 8. This CDR3 has 15 residues. Looked up from germline, CDR1 is MNHEY and CDR2 is SVGAGI. CDR3 DNA: TGTGCCAGCACCCAGGGACTAGGGGCCTCCTACGAGCAGTACTTC. Protein product: CASTQGLGASYEQYF.

In its sample, this clonotype was seen a few times. The chain has TRBV20-1 and TRBJ2-5; possibly TRBD2 for D (6 bases). With the DNA end fitting TRBJ2-1 better, the J assignment may be wrong. This CDR3 is 20 amino acids long. Germline CDR1 and CDR2: DFQATT and SNEGSKA (reference sequence). The CDR3 here is CSAREVALRSTGGTGDEQFF. Here the CDR3 DNA reads TGCAGTGCTAGAGAAGTTGCCCTAAGATCCACTGGCGGGACCGGGGATGAGCAGTTCTTC.

The chain uses TRBV10-3 and TRBJ2-3; D is perhaps TRBD2 (5 bases). V was trimmed by 2 bases and J by 7 bases, leaving 25 bases between them. The CDR3 length is 18 residues. Germline loops: CDR1 ENHRY, CDR2 SYGVKD. The CDR3 DNA sequence: TGTGCCATCAGTGAGATGGCGGGTCCCTCTTATATTCCAAATACGCAGTATTTT. It is translated as CAISEMAGPSYIPNTQYF.

In its sample, this clonotype was seen a few times. V and J are TRBV28 and TRBJ1-4; D gene ambiguous. The CDR3 is 15 residues long. V lost 5 bases to trimming and J lost 3 bases, with 13 bases between them. Germline V gives CDR1 MDHEN, CDR2 SYDVKM. CDR3 region: CASSLGPGANEKLFF. The DNA for the CDR3 is TGTGCCAGCAGTCTCGGGCCCGGGGCTAATGAAAAACTGTTTTTT.